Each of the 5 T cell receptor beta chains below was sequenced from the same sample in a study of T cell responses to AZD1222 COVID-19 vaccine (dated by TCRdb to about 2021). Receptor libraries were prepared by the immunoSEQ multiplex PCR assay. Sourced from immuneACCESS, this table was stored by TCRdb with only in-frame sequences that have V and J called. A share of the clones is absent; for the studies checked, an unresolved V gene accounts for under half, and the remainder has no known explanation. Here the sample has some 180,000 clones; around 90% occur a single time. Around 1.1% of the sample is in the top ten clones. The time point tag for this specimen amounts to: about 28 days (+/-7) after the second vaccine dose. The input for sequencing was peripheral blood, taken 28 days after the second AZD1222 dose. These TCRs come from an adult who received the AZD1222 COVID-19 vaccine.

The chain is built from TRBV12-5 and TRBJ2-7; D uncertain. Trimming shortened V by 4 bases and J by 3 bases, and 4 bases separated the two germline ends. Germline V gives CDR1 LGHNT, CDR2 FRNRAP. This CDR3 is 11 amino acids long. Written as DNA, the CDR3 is TGTGCTAGTGGTTGGGGCTACGAGCAGTACTTC. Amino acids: CASGWGYEQYF. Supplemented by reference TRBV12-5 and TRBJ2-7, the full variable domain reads DARVTQTPRHKVTEMGQEVTMRCQPILGHNTVFWYRQTMMQGLELLAYFRNRAPLDDSGMPKDRFSAEMPDATLATLKIQPSEPRDSAVYFCASGWGYEQYFGPGTRLTVT.

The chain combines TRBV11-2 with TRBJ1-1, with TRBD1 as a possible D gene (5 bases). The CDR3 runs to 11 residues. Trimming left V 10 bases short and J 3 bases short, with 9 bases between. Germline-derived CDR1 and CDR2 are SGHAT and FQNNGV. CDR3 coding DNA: TGTGCCACCAAGGGGCACACTGAAGCTTTCTTT. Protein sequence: CATKGHTEAFF.

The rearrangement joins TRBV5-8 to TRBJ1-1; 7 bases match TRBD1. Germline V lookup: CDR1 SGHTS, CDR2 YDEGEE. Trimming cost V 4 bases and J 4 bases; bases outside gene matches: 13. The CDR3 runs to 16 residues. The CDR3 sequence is CASSIGGRGPTTEAFF. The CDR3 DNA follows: TGTGCCAGCAGCATAGGGGGTAGGGGGCCTACCACTGAAGCTTTCTTT.

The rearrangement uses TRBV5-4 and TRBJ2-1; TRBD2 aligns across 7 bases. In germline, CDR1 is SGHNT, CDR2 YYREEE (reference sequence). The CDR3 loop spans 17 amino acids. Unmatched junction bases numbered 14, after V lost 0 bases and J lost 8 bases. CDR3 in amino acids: CASSLGPGTIFEDEQFF. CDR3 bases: TGTGCCAGCAGCTTGGGGCCCGGGACTATCTTCGAAGATGAGCAGTTCTTC.

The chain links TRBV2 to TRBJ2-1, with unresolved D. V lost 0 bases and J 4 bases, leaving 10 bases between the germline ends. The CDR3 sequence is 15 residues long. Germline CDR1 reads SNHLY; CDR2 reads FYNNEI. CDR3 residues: CASSEAELIYNEQFF. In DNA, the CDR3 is TGTGCCAGCAGTGAAGCAGAACTAATTTACAATGAGCAGTTCTTC.